This entry lists 15 T cell receptor beta chains sequenced from one sample in a study of T cells after yellow fever vaccination. One entry per CDR3 protein, called by TCRdb with MiXCR from the 5' RACE reads. Altogether approximately 610,000 distinct CDR3 sequences are present, about 17% being singletons, with the ten largest covering 17%. The starting material was PBMCs, obtained 4 to 6 days after the first yellow fever vaccination. The receptors come from a man aged 18 to 30 who received the YFV17D yellow fever vaccine.

The chain uses TRBV10-3 and TRBJ2-5; D is undetermined. This CDR3 contains 12 residues. CDR1 is ENHRY, CDR2 SYGVKD, per germline. With 0 bases removed from V and 5 bases from J, the gap between germline ends came to 4 bases. The CDR3, as DNA: TGTGCCATCAGTGAGTCGTATGAGACCCAGTACTTC. As protein: CAISESYETQYF.

V gene TRBV29-1 combines with J gene TRBJ1-1; possibly TRBD1 for D (6 bases). Trimming left V 0 bases short and J 1 base short, with 12 bases between. Germline CDR1 reads SQVTM; CDR2 reads ANQGSEA. The CDR3 has 15 residues. CDR3 bases: TGCAGCGTTGAAGACTCCCGGGGGCCGAACACTGAAGCTTTCTTT. This encodes CSVEDSRGPNTEAFF. Variable domain in full (rest from reference TRBV29-1 and TRBJ1-1): SAVISQKPSRDICQRGTSLTIQCQVDSQVTMMFWYRQQPGQSLTLIATANQGSEATYESGFVIDKFPISRPNLTFSTLTVSNMSPEDSSIYLCSVEDSRGPNTEAFFGQGTRLTVV.

The sample holds a few counts of this clonotype. The chain joins TRBV6-6 to TRBJ1-2; no reliable D call. Per germline, CDR1 MNHNY and CDR2 SVGAGI (reference sequence). This CDR3 region has 12 residues. The V end was cut by 7 bases, the J end by 4 bases, with 10 bases between. The CDR3 DNA follows: TGTGCCAGCAATACGGACCTCTATGGCTACACCTTC. Translated: CASNTDLYGYTF.

This clonotype is a singleton in its sample. The chain carries TRBV2 and TRBJ1-4; D perhaps matches TRBD1 (5 bases). The germline CDR1 and CDR2 sequences are SNHLY and FYNNEI. The CDR3 is made up of 14 amino acids. V was shortened by 7 bases and J by 5 bases, with 14 bases between the two germline ends. The CDR3 region is CASIRGPLNEKLFF. The CDR3 DNA reads as TGTGCCAGCATTCGGGGACCGCTGAATGAAAAACTGTTTTTT.

V gene TRBV15 combines with J gene TRBJ1-4; no clear D. The CDR3 length is 12 residues. Germline CDR1 and CDR2: LNHNV and YYDKDF (reference sequence). Trimming shortened V by 8 bases and J by 5 bases, and 9 bases separated the two germline ends. In nucleotides, the CDR3 is TGTGCCACCCGGAGAGGAAATGAAAAACTGTTTTTT. It translates to CATRRGNEKLFF.

The chain carries TRBV29-1 and TRBJ2-1; 8 bases agree with TRBD1. After removal of 2 bases from V and 4 bases from J, the junction contained 7 bases not matched to a gene. The CDR3 is 15 residues long. Germline assignment: CDR1 SQVTM and CDR2 ANQGSEA. The CDR3 nucleotides are TGCAGCGTTGAATTTCGGGACAGGCAATACAATGAGCAGTTCTTC. Encoded protein: CSVEFRDRQYNEQFF.

This chain uses TRBV25-1 with TRBJ2-7; TRBD2 matches 7 bases. The CDR3 loop spans 12 amino acids. Germline V gives CDR1 MGHDK, CDR2 SYGVNS. CDR3 loop: CASSPPGGGFHV. The CDR3 DNA sequence: TGTGCCAGCAGCCCACCGGGCGGGGGATTTCACGTC.

The V call is TRBV21-1, the J call TRBJ2-5; the D call TRBD2 from the table was never checked on the DNA. TRBV21-1 corresponds to a pseudogene. The CDR3 has 15 amino acids. CDR3 bases: TGTGCCAGCAGCAAAGGGCAGCGGGGGGGCGAGACCCAGTACTTC. This codes for CASSKGQRGGETQYF.

This chain joins TRBV6-5 and TRBJ2-5; 10 positions match TRBD2. Losses at the gene ends were 4 bases for V and 4 bases for J; bases not matched to a gene: 6. Germline V gene data show CDR1 as MNHEY and CDR2 as SVGAGI. The CDR3 length is 15 residues. The chain's CDR3 is CASSSGGLATETQYF. The CDR3 DNA reads as TGTGCCAGCAGTTCGGGGGGACTAGCGACAGAGACCCAGTACTTC.

This clonotype was seen at least ten times. The V call is TRBV7-9, the J call TRBJ2-2; 9 bases align to TRBD2. The CDR3 consists of 17 residues. V lost 4 bases and J lost 5; bases outside the gene matches: 11. In germline, CDR1 is SEHNR, CDR2 FQNEAQ (reference sequence). The CDR3 bases are TGTGCCAGCAGCTCGACTAGCGGTCCCCTTATAACCGGGGAGCTGTTTTTT. Its translation is CASSSTSGPLITGELFF.

This clonotype was counted between two and nine times. The CDR3 reads CASSLAGSDEQYV. Written as DNA, the CDR3 is TGTGCCAGCAGCTTGGCAGGGAGCGACGAGCAGTACGTC. This chain uses TRBV5-4 with TRBJ2-7, with D perhaps given as TRBD1 or TRBD2 (5 bases each). The CDR3 spans 13 residues. Per the germline V gene, CDR1 is SGHNT and CDR2 is YYREEE (reference sequence). Trimming stripped 0 bases from V and 5 bases from J, with 9 bases between.

In its sample, this clonotype was seen a few times. The V and J genes are TRBV20-1 and TRBJ1-4; no reliable D call. The CDR3 runs to 10 residues. CDR1 and CDR2 from the germline V gene are DFQATT and SNEGSKA (reference sequence). Trimming removed 1 base from V and 8 bases from J, with 2 bases in between. This CDR3 is CSARGEKLFF. CDR3 sequence (DNA): TGCAGTGCTAGAGGAGAAAAACTGTTTTTT.

CDR3 bases: TGCGCCAGCAGCCAAGATCTGGGACAGTCCCACTATGGCTACACCTTC. Its protein product is CASSQDLGQSHYGYTF. The J gene is TRBJ1-2, the V gene TRBV4-3; 7 positions match TRBD1. Germline V CDR1 and CDR2: LGHNA, YSLEER. The CDR3 has 16 amino acids. With V trimmed by 0 bases and J by 3 bases, 7 bases remained unmatched.

This clonotype has just a few counts. The chain couples TRBV7-6 to TRBJ2-1; D is possibly TRBD2 (6 bases). Germline lookup yields CDR1 SGHVS and CDR2 FNYEAQ. V lost 5 bases to trimming and J lost 5 bases, with 22 bases between them. The CDR3 length is 17 residues. This CDR3 reads CASSPRYSLRGDNEQFF. The CDR3 DNA follows: TGTGCCAGCAGCCCCCGGTACTCTTTGCGGGGTGACAATGAGCAGTTCTTC.

This clonotype was found many times. V is TRBV5-8 and J is TRBJ2-1, with D possibly TRBD2 on 5 matching bases. V lost 4 bases and J 0 bases, leaving 11 bases between the germline ends. This CDR3 has 15 residues. Germline assignment: CDR1 SGHTS and CDR2 YDEGEE. The CDR3 DNA reads TGTGCCAGCAGCCGCCTAGGGAGCTCCTACAATGAGCAGTTCTTC. This encodes CASSRLGSSYNEQFF. Full variable domain (outside the CDR3, taken from reference TRBV5-8 and TRBJ2-1): EAGVTQSPTHLIKTRGQQATLRCSPISGHTSVYWYQQALGLGLQFLLWYDEGEERNRGNFPPRFSGRQFPNYSSELNVNALELEDSALYLCASSRLGSSYNEQFFGPGTRLTVL.